The next 2 T cell receptor beta chains were all read from a single sample in a study of neurological immune-mediated disorders. The sample's time point: longitudinal time-point 2. Via MiXCR, TCRdb re-called the 5' RACE reads, giving one row per CDR3 protein. There are about 80,000 distinct CDR3 sequences in the sample; over 4.5% occur only once, and roughly 7.9% lies in the top ten. Sample: PBMCs. These receptors all come from a woman aged 55-69 years with multiple sclerosis.

The rearrangement links TRBV5-1 to TRBJ1-2; 8 bases line up with TRBD1. CDR3 length: 14 residues. Germline V gene lookup returns CDR1 SGHRS and CDR2 YFSETQ. With V trimmed by 1 base and J by 7 bases, 6 bases remained unmatched. CDR3 sequence reads: CASSLRDRGGGYTF. The DNA of the CDR3 is TGCGCCAGCAGCTTGAGAGACAGGGGCGGTGGCTACACCTTC. Filled out from reference TRBV5-1 and TRBJ1-2, the complete variable domain reads KAGVTQTPRYLIKTRGQQVTLSCSPISGHRSVSWYQQTPGQGLQFLFEYFSETQRNKGNFPGRFSGRQFSNSRSEMNVSTLELGDSALYLCASSLRDRGGGYTFGSGTRLTVV.

This clonotype has a handful of counts. This chain joins TRBV6-2 or TRBV6-3 and TRBJ2-7; the D gene is possibly TRBD1 (6 bases). The V gene lost 2 bases and the J gene lost 0 bases, with 11 bases spanning the gap. Germline assignment: CDR1 MNHEY and CDR2 SVGEGT. The CDR3 is 15 amino acids. The CDR3 sequence: CASSYPRGSSYEQYF. CDR3 sequence (DNA): TGTGCCAGCAGTTACCCCAGGGGAAGCTCCTACGAGCAGTACTTC.